The 5 T cell receptor beta chains below all came from one sample that was sequenced in a study of blood T cells in healthy people across ages. A J-beta primer mix and a sample-barcoded 5' primer were used in a second PCR of about 7 to 12 cycles. TCRdb itself ran the 5' RACE reads through MiXCR, one entry per CDR3 protein. The sample contains 600,000 to 1,000,000 distinct CDR3 sequences, around 25% of which appear only once. This same sample was also taken into another study, of T cells of mothers and their children.

Sequenced input: blood. Receptors originate from a boy aged 5-17 years in good health.

The chain couples TRBV3-1 to TRBJ2-1, with D perhaps matching TRBD2 (5 bases). Trimming left V 1 base short and J 1 base short, with 29 bases between. Germline-derived CDR1 and CDR2 are LGHDT and YNNKEL (reference sequence). The CDR3 spans 22 residues. This CDR3 reads CASSQAGRRRPPTTISYNEQFF. The DNA for the CDR3 is TGTGCCAGCAGCCAAGCTGGGAGACGGCGACCACCGACTACTATTTCCTACAATGAGCAGTTCTTC.

This clonotype was recorded only once. This chain uses TRBV10-3 with TRBJ2-7; 10 nucleotides line up with TRBD1. After removal of 4 bases from V and 5 bases from J, the junction contained 2 bases not matched to a gene. Germline CDR1 reads ENHRY; CDR2 reads SYGVKD. The length of the CDR3 is 13 residues. The CDR3 DNA follows: TGTGCCATCAGTGGACAGGGGGCCAACGAGCAGTACTTC. Residues: CAISGQGANEQYF.

This clonotype was seen a single time. The V gene is TRBV6-1, the J gene TRBJ2-3; no clear D. This CDR3 is 17 amino acids long. Trimming removed 2 bases from V and 1 base from J, with 16 bases in between. Germline-derived CDR1 and CDR2 are MNHNS and SASEGT. Here the CDR3 reads CASSEIGATRGTDTQYF. Written as DNA, the CDR3 is TGTGCCAGCAGTGAAATCGGAGCCACCCGGGGCACAGATACGCAGTATTTT.

This chain joins TRBV27 and TRBJ2-7; perhaps TRBD1 as D (6 bases). Trimming stripped 5 bases from V and 0 bases from J, with 11 bases between. Looked up from germline, CDR1 is MNHEY and CDR2 is SMNVEV (reference sequence). This CDR3 spans 14 amino acids. The CDR3 DNA sequence: TGTGCCAGCAGTACTTACAGGGACTCCTACGAGCAGTACTTC. Its translation is CASSTYRDSYEQYF.

The sample holds a few counts of this clonotype. The germline gene is not matched at one end of the junction; a read error may be the cause. This chain links TRBV27 with TRBJ2-1; 8 bases match TRBD1. This CDR3 comprises 13 residues. Looked up from germline, CDR1 is MNHEY and CDR2 is SMNVEV (reference sequence). CDR3 sequence: CACSLQGGNEQFF. Here the CDR3 DNA reads TGTGCCTGCAGTCTACAGGGGGGCAATGAGCAGTTCTTC.